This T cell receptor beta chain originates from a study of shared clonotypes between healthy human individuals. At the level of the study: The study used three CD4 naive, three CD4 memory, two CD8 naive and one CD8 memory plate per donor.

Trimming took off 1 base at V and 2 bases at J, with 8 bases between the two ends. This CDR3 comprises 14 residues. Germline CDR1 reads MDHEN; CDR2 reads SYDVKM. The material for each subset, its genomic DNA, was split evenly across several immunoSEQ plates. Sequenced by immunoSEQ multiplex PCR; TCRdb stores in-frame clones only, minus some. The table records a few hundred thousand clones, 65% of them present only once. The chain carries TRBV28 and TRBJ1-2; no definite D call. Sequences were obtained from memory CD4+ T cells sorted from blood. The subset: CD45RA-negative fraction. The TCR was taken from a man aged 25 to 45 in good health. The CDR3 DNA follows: TGTGCCAGCAGTTTATTTGCACAAAACTATGGCTACACCTTC. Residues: CASSLFAQNYGYTF.